This T cell receptor beta chain was sequenced for a study of T cell responses to AZD1222 COVID-19 vaccine. Study-wide findings and caveats: Researchers report vaccine-associated CD4 TCRs spanning spike, with dominance at 160-218 and 743-854. Elevations in Spike-specific TCR breadth and depth followed administration of two AZD1222 doses. Seropositive at baseline were only six AZD1222 recipients. Nearly half of spike-specific TCRs reportedly target unmutated variant regions.

Remarks on this clone: Its target is unknown.

Germline-derived CDR1 and CDR2 are MNHEY and SVGEGT. The CDR3 is 14 amino acids. The ends were cut back, 4 bases at V and 0 bases at J, with 7 bases in the middle. Only in-frame clones appear in the TCRdb table, and some are missing; sequencing was by immunoSEQ multiplex PCR. The sample carries around 71,000 clones, over 80% recorded once. This chain uses TRBV6-2 or TRBV6-3 with TRBJ1-5; D remains ambiguous. The receptor was derived from an adult in good health. This material consisted of peripheral blood, taken on day 0 of AZD1222 vaccination. CDR3 sequence reads: CASSLTNSNQPQHF. CDR3 DNA: TGTGCCAGCAGTTTGACCAATAGCAATCAGCCCCAGCATTTT.